This T cell receptor (beta chain) was identified during a study of Ad26.COV2.S vaccination and SARS-CoV-2 variants. Study-wide context: A COV1001 Ad26.COV2.S trial-arm participant provided the sample. Dosing was one shot or two shots 56 days apart.

Produced via immunoSEQ multiplex PCR; TCRdb's table is partial and in-frame only. The sample shows under 600,000 clones, roughly nine tenths of them seen only once. Noted treatment: about 20 received Ad26.COV2.S at low or high dose, single or two shots; about 5 received placebo; per-sample allocation not given. Vaccine and placebo recipients were sampled on day 63 after the first injection. Adults aged 18-55 years in Boston included the donor. Of note for this clone: The antigen is undetermined.

General study results and limits: Relative to placebo recipients, vaccine recipients exhibited elevated spike-specific TCR breadth.

V dropped 5 bases and J dropped 11 bases, with 16 bases sitting between them. Germline V gene data show CDR1 as MDHEN and CDR2 as SYDVKM. CDR3 length equals 13 residues. The rearrangement joins TRBV28 to TRBJ2-1, with unresolved D. The TCR comes from a person aged 18-60 years who received the Ad26.COV2.S COVID-19 vaccine or a placebo. The specimen was peripheral blood, collected in a trial of Ad26.COV2.S vaccine versus placebo. The CDR3 loop reads CASSPPGLGKQFF. In nucleotides, the CDR3 is TGTGCCAGCAGTCCCCCCGGGCTCGGAAAGCAGTTCTTC.